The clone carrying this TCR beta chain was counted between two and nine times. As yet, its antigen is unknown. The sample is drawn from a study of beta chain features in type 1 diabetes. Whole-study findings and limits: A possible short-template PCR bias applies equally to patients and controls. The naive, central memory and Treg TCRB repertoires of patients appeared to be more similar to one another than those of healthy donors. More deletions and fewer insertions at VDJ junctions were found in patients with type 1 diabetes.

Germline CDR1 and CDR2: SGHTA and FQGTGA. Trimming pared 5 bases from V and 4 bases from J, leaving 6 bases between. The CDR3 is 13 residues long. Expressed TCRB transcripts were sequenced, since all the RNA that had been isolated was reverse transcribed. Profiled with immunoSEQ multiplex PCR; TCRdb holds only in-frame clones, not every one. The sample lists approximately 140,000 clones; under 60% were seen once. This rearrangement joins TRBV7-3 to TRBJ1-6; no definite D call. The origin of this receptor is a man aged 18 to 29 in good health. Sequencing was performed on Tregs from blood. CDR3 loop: CASSTDYNSPLHF. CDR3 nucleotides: TGTGCCAGCAGCACAGATTATAATTCACCCCTCCACTTT.